This is a list of T cell receptor beta chains from one sample in a study of T cell responses to AZD1222 COVID-19 vaccine. Sequenced by immunoSEQ multiplex PCR; TCRdb stores in-frame clones only, minus some. The data show 85,000 to 100,000 clones, more than 75% seen once. The material sequenced was peripheral blood, taken on day 0 of AZD1222 vaccination. The receptors originated from an adult in good health. CDR3s include the opening cysteine and the closing phenylalanine or tryptophan.

V gene,J gene,CDR3 protein
TRBV6-5,TRBJ2-3,CASRANTDTQYF
TRBV5-1,TRBJ1-1,CASSLGQGGTEAFF
TRBV5-1,TRBJ1-5,CASSLGSGGPAQPQHF
TRBV19,TRBJ2-7,CASSIGGYPYEQYF
TRBV5-1,TRBJ2-2,CASSLDVGTGELFF
TRBV4-3,TRBJ1-6,CASSQEYEGLVYNSPLHF
TRBV9,TRBJ1-5,CASSPSSGIGNQPQHF
TRBV4-2,TRBJ1-1,CASSQDPGRTGALNTEAFF
TRBV5-6,TRBJ1-6,CASSLWSRPGYNSPLHF
TRBV18,TRBJ1-1,CASSQNRDMNTEAFF
TRBV6-4,TRBJ1-5,CASKNQPQHF
TRBV5-1,TRBJ2-1,CASSLDLINEQFF
TRBV2,TRBJ1-2,CASSEIWDSAIHTF
TRBV18,TRBJ1-1,CASSPPGLGWSPEAFF
TRBV5-1,TRBJ1-6,CASSLAPDSPLHF
TRBV19,TRBJ2-2,CASSIKGGGARELFF
TRBV2,TRBJ2-5,CASRQGVGETQYF
TRBV5-1,TRBJ1-5,CASSLGTGGQEPQHF
TRBV2,TRBJ1-1,CASTTGYTEAFF
TRBV13,TRBJ1-6,CASSRNRGGTLHF
TRBV7-3,TRBJ2-1,CASSQDSNEQFF
TRBV9,TRBJ2-1,CASSVERGGRFF
TRBV21-1,TRBJ1-2,CASSSEPYTF
TRBV10-1,TRBJ1-5,CASSESSQGGSSSNQPQHF
TRBV19,TRBJ1-2,CASSMIGVNYGYTF
TRBV3-1/TRBV3-2,TRBJ2-7,CASSQSAYYEQYF
TRBV10-2,TRBJ2-3,CASSERNTHADTQYF
TRBV2,TRBJ1-4,CASSAGTGATNEKLFF
TRBV6-5,TRBJ1-4,CASLAARGLFF
TRBV3-1/TRBV3-2,TRBJ2-2,CASSQDRLAGETGELFF
TRBV19,TRBJ1-1,CASSVTRGTLNTEAFF
TRBV11-3,TRBJ2-7,CASSRAGASYEQYF
TRBV19,TRBJ1-5,CASSILWGQPQHF
TRBV27,TRBJ1-5,CASSFRGQPQHF
TRBV28,TRBJ2-2,CASSLGWTGELFF
TRBV7-3,TRBJ2-5,CASSSGTGGGSETQYF
TRBV6-5,TRBJ1-4,CASSYAGVRNEKLFF
TRBV12-5,TRBJ1-2,CASGLGRGYGYTF
TRBV2,TRBJ1-2,CASSLNGNSGTF
TRBV7-8,TRBJ2-5,CASSLWSGTVQETQYF
TRBV21-1,TRBJ2-2,CASSKGGKEQGPTGELFF
TRBV2,TRBJ2-3,CASSGGTGKDTQYF
TRBV6-5,TRBJ2-3,CASSYFGQGPTDTQYF
TRBV18,TRBJ2-5,CASSPGTKGETQYF
TRBV6-6,TRBJ1-3,CASSPGLATYSGNTIYF
TRBV15,TRBJ2-3,CATSSRERGSGTQYF
TRBV5-1,TRBJ2-3,CASRGGTSGSTDTQYF
TRBV10-3,TRBJ1-6,CAISEGESRRLYNSPLHF
TRBV5-4,TRBJ1-2,CASSSTPGQGAYGYTF